The rows below give T cell receptor beta chains drawn from one sample of a study of shared clonotypes between healthy human individuals. The repertoire was sequenced with immunoSEQ multiplex PCR; TCRdb's copy has only in-frame clones and lacks some. In the table there are 950,000 to 1,200,000 clones, 60% to 80% of which are singletons. The sample taken for sequencing was memory CD4+ T cells from PBMCs. These receptors were obtained from a man aged 18 to 35 in good health. Some clones in this sample may be carry-over from other donors' samples. Each CDR3 is given with its conserved first and last residue. A D gene is named only where the DNA matches it firmly. Size is stated for part of the rows, as once, few or many counts, or as a class when the clone is expanded.

V,D,size,J,DNA,CDR3
TRBV18,-,few,TRBJ2-7,TGTGCCAGCTCTCCAGAAGGTCAAAGCTACTACGAGCAGTACTTC,CASSPEGQSYYEQYF
TRBV5-4,TRBD1,-,TRBJ2-1,TGTGCCAGCAGCTTGTCGGGACCCAGGGGGGAGCAGTTCTTC,CASSLSGPRGEQFF
TRBV14,-,-,TRBJ2-7,TGTGCCAGCAGCCAAGTGGACTCCTATGAGCAGTACTTC,CASSQVDSYEQYF
TRBV28,-,-,TRBJ2-3,TGTGCCAGCAGTTTAGGCGGGTACACAGATACGCAGTATTTT,CASSLGGYTDTQYF
TRBV4-3,TRBD1,once,TRBJ1-1,TGCGCCAGCACTCGGGACAGGGGATACACTGAAGCTTTCTTT,CASTRDRGYTEAFF
TRBV11-3,TRBD1,-,TRBJ2-6,TGTGCCAGCAGCTCGCAGGGGGTCCCTGGGGCCAACGTCCTGACTTTC,CASSSQGVPGANVLTF
TRBV11-2,-,many,TRBJ2-7,TGTGCCAGCAGCCAGACGCTTGCGAGCCCCTACGAGCAGTACTTC,CASSQTLASPYEQYF
TRBV18,-,-,TRBJ2-1,TGTGCCAGCTCACCAACTACGGCTTCCTACAATGAGCAGTTCTTC,CASSPTTASYNEQFF
TRBV27,-,-,TRBJ2-3,TGTGCCAGCAGTTTAGAAGGGGTCTGGTTAACAGATACGCAGTATTTT,CASSLEGVWLTDTQYF
TRBV28,-,-,TRBJ1-4,TGTGCCAGCAGTTTATCGGGCAGGGCTAATGAAAAACTGTTTTTT,CASSLSGRANEKLFF
TRBV5-4,-,-,TRBJ2-2,TGTGCCAGCAGCTTCCTCCGAGGGAGCGAGAACACCGGGGAGCTGTTTTTT,CASSFLRGSENTGELFF
TRBV7-9,-,once,TRBJ1-2,TGTGCCAGCAGCCTACCCGCTCAAGGGAATACCTATGGCTACACCTTC,CASSLPAQGNTYGYTF
TRBV27,TRBD1,-,TRBJ2-5,TGTGCCAGCAGTTGGGGACAGGGGGTAGCCCAAGAGACCCAGTACTTC,CASSWGQGVAQETQYF
TRBV5-1,-,-,TRBJ1-2,TGCGCCAGCAGCCCTGGACAGTATGGCTACACCTTC,CASSPGQYGYTF
TRBV30,-,-,TRBJ1-1,TGTGCCTGGAAACAGGGAAGGAACACTGAAGCTTTCTTT,CAWKQGRNTEAFF
TRBV5-1,TRBD1,-,TRBJ1-5,TGCGCCAGCAGCTTGGATGGACAGGCTAATCAGCCCCAGCATTTT,CASSLDGQANQPQHF
TRBV7-2,-,-,TRBJ1-1,TGTGCCAGCAGCGTAAATGCCGGGAACACTGAAGCTTTCTTT,CASSVNAGNTEAFF